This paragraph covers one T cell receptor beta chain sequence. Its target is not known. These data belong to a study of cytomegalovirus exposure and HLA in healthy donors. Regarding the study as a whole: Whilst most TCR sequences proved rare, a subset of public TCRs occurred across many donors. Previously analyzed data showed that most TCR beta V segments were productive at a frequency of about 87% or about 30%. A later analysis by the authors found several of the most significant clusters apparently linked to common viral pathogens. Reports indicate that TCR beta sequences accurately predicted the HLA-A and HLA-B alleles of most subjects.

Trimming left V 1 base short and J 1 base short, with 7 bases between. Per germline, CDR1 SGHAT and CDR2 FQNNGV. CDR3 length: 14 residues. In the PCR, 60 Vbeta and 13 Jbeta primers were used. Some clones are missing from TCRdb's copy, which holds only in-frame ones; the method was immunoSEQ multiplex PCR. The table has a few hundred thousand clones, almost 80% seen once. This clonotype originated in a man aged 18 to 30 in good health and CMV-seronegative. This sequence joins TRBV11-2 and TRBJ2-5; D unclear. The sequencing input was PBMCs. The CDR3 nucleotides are TGTGCCAGCAGCTTAGTCCATTTCCAAGAGACCCAGTACTTC. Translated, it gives CASSLVHFQETQYF.